This is a list of T cell receptor beta chains from one sample in a study of molecular identifiers for immune sequencing clone quantification. TCRdb ran MiXCR on the PCR reads and lists one entry per CDR3 protein. Among roughly 100,000 distinct CDR3 sequences listed, about 35% were seen once. Sequences were obtained from naive CD8+ T cells from blood, with Jurkat cell RNA spiked in. Receptors were obtained from a human donor in good health. Some libraries in this study had Jurkat cell RNA spiked in. Each CDR3 is given with its conserved first and last residue. The D gene is left open where the match is weak. Size tells how often a clone was seen (once, few, many) or the class of an expanded clone, and some rows leave it out.

CDR3 DNA,CDR3 protein,CDR3 length,clone size,D gene,J gene,V gene
TGTGCCAGCACCGACAGGGGTTCCTACGAGCAGTACTTC,CASTDRGSYEQYF,13,few,TRBD1,TRBJ2-7,TRBV28
TGTGCCAGCACTGGCCCCAGGGTCACCGGGGAGCTGTTTTTT,CASTGPRVTGELFF,14,many,.,TRBJ2-2,TRBV2
TGTGCCAGCAGCCTATTCGGCCTCTTAGGAGAGACCCAGTACTTC,CASSLFGLLGETQYF,15,.,.,TRBJ2-5,TRBV6-5
TGTGCCAGCAGCCAAGATTCGGGGTCCTCCTACGAGCAGTACTTC,CASSQDSGSSYEQYF,15,.,.,TRBJ2-7,TRBV4-2
TGTGCCAGCAGTCAAGACAGGCTCCCATCCCACGAGCAGTACTTC,CASSQDRLPSHEQYF,15,.,.,TRBJ2-7,TRBV28
TGTGCCAGCAGCCTGACGGATAGCACCTGGAGGGCCAATGAGCAGTTCTTC,CASSLTDSTWRANEQFF,17,.,.,TRBJ2-1,TRBV7-2
TGTGCCAGCAGCACCAGGAGTGTAGATGGCTACACCTTC,CASSTRSVDGYTF,13,.,.,TRBJ1-2,TRBV2
TGTGCCAGCACCCCCGTTCTAAACTATGGCTACACCTTC,CASTPVLNYGYTF,13,many,.,TRBJ1-2,TRBV28
TGCAGTGCTAGGATAGCAGGTTACGAGCAGTACTTC,CSARIAGYEQYF,12,.,.,TRBJ2-7,TRBV20-1
TGCGCCAGCAGCCAAGTTGGGGGGAACACTGAAGCTTTCTTT,CASSQVGGNTEAFF,14,.,.,TRBJ1-1,TRBV4-3
TGTGCCAGCAGCTTAGAAGGACTATCCTTCAATACGCAGTATTTT,CASSLEGLSFNTQYF,15,many,.,TRBJ2-3,TRBV7-2
TGTGCCAGCAGTTTATTGGGGACGGCACCCTACGAGCAGTACTTC,CASSLLGTAPYEQYF,15,.,.,TRBJ2-7,TRBV28
TGCGCCAGCAGCTTGCCGGAGGGCACCGGGGAGCTGTTTTTT,CASSLPEGTGELFF,14,.,.,TRBJ2-2,TRBV5-1
TGTGCCAGCAGCACCGGAGGGTCCCAAGAGACCCAGTACTTC,CASSTGGSQETQYF,14,many,.,TRBJ2-5,TRBV7-2
TGTGCCAGCAGAACCGGGACAGATACGCAGTATTTT,CASRTGTDTQYF,12,medium-sized,.,TRBJ2-3,TRBV28
TGTGCCAGCAGCCTTTCGGGGACTAGCACAGATACGCAGTATTTT,CASSLSGTSTDTQYF,15,.,.,TRBJ2-3,TRBV13
TGCGCCAGCAGCCAAGAAGTGACGGGCGGACTATTCCCAGATACGCAGTATTTT,CASSQEVTGGLFPDTQYF,18,few,.,TRBJ2-3,TRBV4-1
TGTGCCAGCAGTTTGGACGGGAGGGCCTACGAGCAGTACTTC,CASSLDGRAYEQYF,14,.,TRBD2,TRBJ2-7,TRBV27
TGCAGTGCCAACCCCCGGCGGAGGGGCTACGAGCAGTACTTC,CSANPRRRGYEQYF,14,.,.,TRBJ2-7,TRBV20-1
TGTGCCAGCAGTCCCCGCTTTATTTTGGAGCAGTACTTC,CASSPRFILEQYF,13,few,.,TRBJ2-7,TRBV28
TGTGCCAGCAGTTTACCGGGAGTCTCCTACAATGAGCAGTTCTTC,CASSLPGVSYNEQFF,15,once,.,TRBJ2-1,TRBV27
TGCAGTGCTAGAGATAGGGCACTCCAAGAGACCCAGTACTTC,CSARDRALQETQYF,14,few,.,TRBJ2-5,TRBV20-1
TGCAGTGCTAGTATCGGACGCCAAGTAATGTACTTC,CSASIGRQVMYF,12,.,.,TRBJ2-7,TRBV20-1
TGCAGTGCTAGAGAAGCGGGAATCTACGAGCAGTACTTC,CSAREAGIYEQYF,13,few,TRBD2,TRBJ2-7,TRBV20-1
TGTGCCAGCAGCTTAGATACGGTCTCCTACGAGCAGTACTTC,CASSLDTVSYEQYF,14,.,.,TRBJ2-7,TRBV7-2
TGTGCCAGCAGCCTGACAGGGCATACCTACGAGCAGTACTTC,CASSLTGHTYEQYF,14,many,TRBD1,TRBJ2-7,TRBV7-9
TGCAGCGTTGAAGATCCGGGGGGCAGGGGGCTGGAGACCCAGTACTTC,CSVEDPGGRGLETQYF,16,few,.,TRBJ2-5,TRBV29-1
TGTGCCAGCAGCCCCTGGGTGGGCGAGCAGTACTTC,CASSPWVGEQYF,12,many,.,TRBJ2-7,TRBV14
TGTGTCAGCAGCTTCGGTTCAGACATTCAGTACTTC,CVSSFGSDIQYF,12,.,.,TRBJ2-4,TRBV5-6
TGCGCCAGCAATACCCGGGACGCCGGCTCTGGGGCCAACGTCCTGACTTTC,CASNTRDAGSGANVLTF,17,.,.,TRBJ2-6,TRBV5-1
TGTGCCAGCGGGGTTAGCGGGAGGCCTAGCACAGATACGCAGTATTTT,CASGVSGRPSTDTQYF,16,.,TRBD2,TRBJ2-3,TRBV11-2
TGCGCCAGCAGCCAAGTGGGCAGAAGCACAGATACGCAGTATTTT,CASSQVGRSTDTQYF,15,.,.,TRBJ2-3,TRBV4-1
TGTGCCAGCAGTTTTACCGGGCCCTACGAGCAGTACTTC,CASSFTGPYEQYF,13,many,.,TRBJ2-7,TRBV28
TGTGCCAGTAGAAAGACTAGCGGGTCCTCCTACGAGCAGTACTTC,CASRKTSGSSYEQYF,15,.,TRBD2,TRBJ2-7,TRBV19